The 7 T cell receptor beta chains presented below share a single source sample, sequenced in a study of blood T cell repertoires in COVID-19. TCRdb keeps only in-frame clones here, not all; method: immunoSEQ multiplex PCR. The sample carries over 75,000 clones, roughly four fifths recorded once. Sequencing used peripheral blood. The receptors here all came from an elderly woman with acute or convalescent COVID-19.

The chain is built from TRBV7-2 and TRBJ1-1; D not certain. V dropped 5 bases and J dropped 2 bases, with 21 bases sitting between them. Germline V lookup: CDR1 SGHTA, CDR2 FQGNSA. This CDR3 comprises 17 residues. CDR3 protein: CASSPYNPSGLNTEAFF. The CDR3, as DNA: TGTGCCAGCAGCCCTTACAACCCGAGCGGCCTAAACACTGAAGCTTTCTTT.

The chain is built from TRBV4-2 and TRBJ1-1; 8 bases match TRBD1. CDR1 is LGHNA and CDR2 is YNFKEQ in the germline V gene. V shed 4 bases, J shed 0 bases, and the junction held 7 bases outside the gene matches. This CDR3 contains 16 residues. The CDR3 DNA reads TGTGCCAGCAGCCCTCAGGCAGGGGGCATGAACACTGAAGCTTTCTTT. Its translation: CASSPQAGGMNTEAFF.

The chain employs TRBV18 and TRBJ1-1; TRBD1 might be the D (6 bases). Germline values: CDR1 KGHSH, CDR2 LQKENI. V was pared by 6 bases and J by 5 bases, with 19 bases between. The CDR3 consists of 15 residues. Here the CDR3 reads CASSPRARGGTEAFF. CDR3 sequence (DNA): TGTGCCAGCTCCCCCAGGGCCAGGGGAGGGACTGAAGCTTTCTTT.

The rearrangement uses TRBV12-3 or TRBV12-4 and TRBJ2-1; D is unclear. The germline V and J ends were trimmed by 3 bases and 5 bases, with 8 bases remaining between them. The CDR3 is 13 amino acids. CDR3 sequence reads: CASSFGSNNEQFF. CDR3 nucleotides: TGTGCCAGCAGTTTTGGTAGTAACAATGAGCAGTTCTTC.

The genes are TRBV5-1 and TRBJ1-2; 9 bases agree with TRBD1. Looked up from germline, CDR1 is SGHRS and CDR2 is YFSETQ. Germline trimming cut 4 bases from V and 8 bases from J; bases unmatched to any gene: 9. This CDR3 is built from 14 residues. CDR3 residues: CASSPEQGAKGYTF. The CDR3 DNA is TGCGCCAGCAGCCCGGAACAGGGGGCGAAAGGCTACACCTTC.

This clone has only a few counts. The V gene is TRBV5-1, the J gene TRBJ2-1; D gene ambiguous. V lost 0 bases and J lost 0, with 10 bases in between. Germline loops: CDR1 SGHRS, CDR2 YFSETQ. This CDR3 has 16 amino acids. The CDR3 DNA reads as TGCGCCAGCAGCTTGGTCGGTTCTAGCTCCTACAATGAGCAGTTCTTC. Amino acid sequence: CASSLVGSSSYNEQFF.

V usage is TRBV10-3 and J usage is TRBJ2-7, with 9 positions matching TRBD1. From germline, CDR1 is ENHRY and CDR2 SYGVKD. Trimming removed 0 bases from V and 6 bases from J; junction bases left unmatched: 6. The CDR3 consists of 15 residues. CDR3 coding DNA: TGTGCCATCAGTGAGTCCGACAGGGGGTCTCGCGAGCAGTACTTC. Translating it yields CAISESDRGSREQYF.